This TCR beta chain is from a study of T cell changes during pregnancy in multiple sclerosis. CDR1 KGHSH and CDR2 LQKENI come from the germline V gene. The CDR3 sequence is 11 residues long. Trimming removed 6 bases at V and 7 bases at J, with 9 bases between. The repertoire was sequenced with immunoSEQ multiplex PCR; TCRdb's copy has only in-frame clones and lacks some. The sample has tens of thousands of clones; around 92% are singletons. The sample was peripheral blood, taken after pregnancy. The receptor was derived from a female donor with multiple sclerosis, enrolled in a pregnancy study. The chain recombines TRBV18 with TRBJ1-1; no definite D call. The CDR3 DNA sequence: TGTGCCAGCTCGTCACAGAATGAAGCTTTCTTT. Amino acids: CASSSQNEAFF. Supplemented by reference TRBV18 and TRBJ1-1, the full variable domain reads NAGVMQNPRHLVRRRGQEARLRCSPMKGHSHVYWYRQLPEEGLKFMVYLQKENIIDESGMPKERFSAEFPKEGPSILRIQQVVRGDSAAYFCASSSQNEAFFGQGTRLTVV.